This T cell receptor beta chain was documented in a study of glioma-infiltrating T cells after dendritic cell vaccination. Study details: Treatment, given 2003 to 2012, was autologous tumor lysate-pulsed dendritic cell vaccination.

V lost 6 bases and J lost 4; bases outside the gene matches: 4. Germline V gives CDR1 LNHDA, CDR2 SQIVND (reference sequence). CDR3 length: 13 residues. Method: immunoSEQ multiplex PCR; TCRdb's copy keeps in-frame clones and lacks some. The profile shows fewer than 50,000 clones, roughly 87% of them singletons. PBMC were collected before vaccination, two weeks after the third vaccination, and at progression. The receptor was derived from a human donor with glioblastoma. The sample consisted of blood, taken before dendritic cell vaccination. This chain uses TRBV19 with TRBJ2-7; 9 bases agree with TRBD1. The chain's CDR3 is CASSADRGYEQYF. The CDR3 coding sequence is TGTGCCAGTAGCGCGGACAGGGGTTACGAGCAGTACTTC.